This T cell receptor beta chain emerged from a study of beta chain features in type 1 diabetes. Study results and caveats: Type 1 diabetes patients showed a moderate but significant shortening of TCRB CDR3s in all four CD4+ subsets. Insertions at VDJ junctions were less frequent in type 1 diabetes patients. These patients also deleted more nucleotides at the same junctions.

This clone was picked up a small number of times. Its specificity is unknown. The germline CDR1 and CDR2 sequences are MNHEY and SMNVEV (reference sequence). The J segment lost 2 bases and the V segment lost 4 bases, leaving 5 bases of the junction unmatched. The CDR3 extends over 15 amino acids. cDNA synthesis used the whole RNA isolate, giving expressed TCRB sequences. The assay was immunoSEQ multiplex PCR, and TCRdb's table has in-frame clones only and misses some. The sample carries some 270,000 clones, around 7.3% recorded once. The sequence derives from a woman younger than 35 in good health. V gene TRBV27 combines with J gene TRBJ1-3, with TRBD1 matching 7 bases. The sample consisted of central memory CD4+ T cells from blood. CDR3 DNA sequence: TGTGCCAGCAGTTCCGACAGGGCGCCTGGAAACACCATATATTTT. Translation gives CASSSDRAPGNTIYF.